The entry that follows covers one T cell receptor beta chain sequence. Some clones are missing from TCRdb's copy, which holds only in-frame ones; the method was immunoSEQ multiplex PCR. The sample contains about 2.1 million clones, 93% of which appear only once. CD45RO-negative, CCR7-positively selected cells formed the naive CD8 fraction, excluding terminally differentiated effector memory CD45RA+ cells. This sample is part of a study of shared clonotypes between healthy human individuals. This CDR3 region has 15 residues. Trimming cost V 6 bases and J 5 bases; bases outside gene matches: 9. Germline CDR1 is SNHLY and CDR2 is FYNNEI.

The sample comprised naive CD8+ T cells from PBMCs. This sequence originates from a man aged 18 to 29 in good health. Some clones in this sample may be carry-over from other donors' samples. V gene TRBV2 combines with J gene TRBJ1-4; 7 bases fit TRBD1. CDR3 region: CASRFGTARNEKLFF. In DNA, the CDR3 is TGTGCCAGCAGATTCGGGACAGCGAGAAATGAAAAACTGTTTTTT. Variable domain in full (rest from reference TRBV2 and TRBJ1-4): EPEVTQTPSHQVTQMGQEVILRCVPISNHLYFYWYRQILGQKVEFLVSFYNNEISEKSEIFDDQFSVERPDGSNFTLKIRSTKLEDSAMYFCASRFGTARNEKLFFGSGTQLSVL.